This entry lists 5 T cell receptor beta chains sequenced from one sample in a study of long-term antiretroviral therapy in people with HIV (dated by TCRdb to between 2021 and 2024). The immunoSEQ hsTCRB v3.0 assay was used at survey level resolution for TRB variable region sequencing. The table was pulled from immuneACCESS by TCRdb, which kept in-frame rearrangements only. Such tables lose some clones; where checked, under half of the loss comes from unresolved V genes, and the rest has no known cause. Across this sample there are about 30,000 clones, with about 94% seen only once. The ten largest clonotypes hold 5.5% to 7% of the sample. The specimen was unsorted PBMCs, collected around 6.3 years after starting antiretroviral therapy. These receptors were taken from a woman aged 40 to 50 with HIV.

The chain couples TRBV19 to TRBJ1-1; 7 bases map to TRBD1. Germline assignment: CDR1 LNHDA and CDR2 SQIVND (reference sequence). With 6 bases clipped from V and 5 bases from J, the junction kept 9 bases outside the gene matches. This CDR3 is built from 14 residues. Here the CDR3 DNA reads TGTGCCAGTAGCACCCAACGGGACAGTACTGAAGCTTTCTTT. Amino acid sequence: CASSTQRDSTEAFF.

The chain has TRBV30 and TRBJ1-2; a possible D gene is TRBD1 (6 bases). Germline V gene sequence: CDR1 GTSNPN, CDR2 SVGIG (reference sequence). The CDR3 runs to 13 residues. The CDR3 sequence is CALGAEINYGYTF. As DNA, the CDR3 is TGTGCGCTGGGGGCAGAGATCAACTATGGCTACACCTTC.

About this clone itself: One end of the junction does not line up with germline, which may come from a read error. The chain recombines TRBV9 with TRBJ1-6; D is unclear. Germline V gene lookup returns CDR1 SGDLS and CDR2 YYNGEE. The CDR3 sequence is 15 residues long. Here the CDR3 reads CAGSVGSLRNSPLHF. The CDR3 coding sequence is TGTGCCGGCAGCGTAGGAAGTTTGAGGAATTCACCCCTCCACTTT.

The V call is TRBV7-2, the J call TRBJ2-3; D could derive from TRBD1 or TRBD2 (5 bases each). CDR3 length: 12 amino acids. Germline CDR1 and CDR2: SGHTA and FQGNSA. V lost 4 bases to trimming and J lost 6 bases, with 8 bases between them. CDR3 region: CASSSGADTQYF. In DNA, the CDR3 is TGTGCCAGCAGCTCCGGGGCTGATACGCAGTATTTT.

The chain is built from TRBV2 and TRBJ2-5, with D unclear. Trimming cost V 5 bases and J 1 base, with 8 bases left between them. Germline CDR1 and CDR2: SNHLY and FYNNEI. This CDR3 contains 13 residues. For the CDR3, the DNA is TGTGCCAGCAGTAGGACGTCCCAAGAGACCCAGTACTTC. This gives the protein CASSRTSQETQYF.